The rows below give T cell receptor beta chains drawn from one sample of a study of blood T cell repertoires in COVID-19. The method was immunoSEQ multiplex PCR; TCRdb's version includes in-frame clones alone and lacks a portion of them. Of a few hundred thousand clones in the sample, just under 85% are singletons; the top ten hold over 12%. The sequenced material came from PBMCs or T cells enriched from blood (not recorded which). These receptors were collected from a man between 40 and 49 years old who had recovered from COVID-19. The CDR3 runs from the conserved cysteine through the conserved F or W. The D gene is left open where the match is weak. Clone sizes are given selectively: once, few, many, or a class where the clone is expanded.

d_gene	v_gene	abundance	j_gene	CDR3aa	CDR3nt
NA	TRBV6-1	NA	TRBJ2-1	CASSEGGGLQQFF	TGTGCCAGCAGTGAAGGAGGTGGACTCCAGCAGTTCTTC
TRBD1	TRBV24-1	NA	TRBJ2-1	CATSAIFRGQSSYNEQFF	TGTGCCACCAGTGCAATTTTCAGGGGGCAAAGCTCCTACAATGAGCAGTTCTTC
TRBD1	TRBV9	few	TRBJ2-2	CASSGGTGKNTGELFF	TGTGCCAGCAGCGGAGGGACAGGAAAGAACACCGGGGAGCTGTTTTTT
NA	TRBV19	few	TRBJ2-6	CASSPGNSGANVLTF	TGTGCCAGTAGTCCGGGAAACTCTGGGGCCAACGTCCTGACTTTC
NA	TRBV27	NA	TRBJ1-2	CASKEGGYGYTF	TGTGCCAGCAAAGAGGGTGGCTATGGCTACACCTTC
NA	TRBV29-1	NA	TRBJ2-3	CSVESRPSTDTQYF	TGCAGCGTTGAATCGAGGCCTAGCACAGATACGCAGTATTTT
NA	TRBV7-8	NA	TRBJ1-6	CASSFGGSSYNSPLHF	TGTGCCAGCAGCTTTGGGGGGAGCTCCTATAATTCACCCCTCCACTTT
NA	TRBV30	NA	TRBJ2-2	CAWRQGGNGELFF	TGTGCCTGGAGGCAGGGTGGTAACGGGGAGCTGTTTTTT
TRBD2	TRBV19	NA	TRBJ2-1	CASSPGGSSYNEQFF	TGTGCCAGTAGTCCCGGGGGGAGCTCCTACAATGAGCAGTTCTTC
NA	TRBV25-1	NA	TRBJ1-2	CASSGLIDDLRYGYTF	TGTGCCAGCAGTGGTCTTATCGATGACTTACGCTATGGCTACACCTTC
TRBD1	TRBV19	few	TRBJ1-4	CASSPQGTPNEKLFF	TGTGCCAGTAGTCCACAGGGGACTCCTAATGAAAAACTGTTTTTT
NA	TRBV5-1	NA	TRBJ1-3	CASSLAGGSYGNTIYF	TGCGCCAGCAGCTTGGCCGGGGGGTCTTATGGAAACACCATATATTTT
NA	TRBV28	few	TRBJ2-2	CASRSGPGELFF	TGTGCCAGCAGATCAGGGCCCGGGGAGCTGTTTTTT
TRBD2	TRBV28	few	TRBJ2-1	CASSIGTSGRFEQFF	TGTGCCAGCAGTATTGGGACTAGCGGGAGATTTGAGCAGTTCTTC
NA	TRBV9	NA	TRBJ2-1	CASSVAGLHYNEQFF	TGTGCCAGCAGCGTAGCAGGACTACATTACAATGAGCAGTTCTTC
NA	TRBV6-5	NA	TRBJ1-1	CASRPGQGITEAFF	TGTGCCAGCAGGCCAGGGCAGGGAATAACTGAAGCTTTCTTT
NA	TRBV28	once	TRBJ2-7	CASSHYEQYF	TGTGCCAGCAGCCACTACGAGCAGTACTTC
TRBD1	TRBV6-5	once	TRBJ2-7	CASRLTGTAYEQYF	TGTGCCAGCAGGTTAACCGGGACAGCCTACGAGCAGTACTTC
NA	TRBV28	NA	TRBJ1-2	CASSLDRSYGYTF	TGTGCCAGCAGTTTAGACAGGAGCTATGGCTACACCTTC
NA	TRBV9	NA	TRBJ1-2	CASNRDTTYGYTF	TGTGCCAGCAACCGGGACACCACTTATGGCTACACCTTC